Listed below are T cell receptor beta chains from one sample, sequenced in a study of cytomegalovirus exposure and HLA in healthy donors. Using immunoSEQ multiplex PCR, the repertoire was profiled, and TCRdb retains in-frame clones only, with some absent. Its table records 180,000 or so clones. Sequencing input: PBMCs. The receptors were gathered from a young woman in good health and CMV-seropositive. The CDR3 runs from the conserved cysteine through the conserved F or W. The D gene is left open where the match is weak.

v_gene: TRBV6-1
j_gene: TRBJ1-2
d_gene: TRBD1
CDR3nt: TGTGCCAGCACCAAGGGGGCGGACTATGGCTACACCTTC
CDR3aa: CASTKGADYGYTF

v_gene: TRBV2
j_gene: TRBJ2-7
d_gene: TRBD2
CDR3nt: TGTGCCAGCAGTGAAGGGCTAGCGGTCTCCTACGAGCAGTACTTC
CDR3aa: CASSEGLAVSYEQYF

v_gene: TRBV7-8
j_gene: TRBJ2-3
d_gene: TRBD2
CDR3nt: TGTGCCAGCAGCGCTCGGCAGGGTTCCCTGAGCGGGGGCACAGATACGCAGTATTTT
CDR3aa: CASSARQGSLSGGTDTQYF

v_gene: TRBV2
j_gene: TRBJ1-6
d_gene: .
CDR3nt: TGTGCCAGCAGTGAAGGAGTCGGTTCACCCCTCCACTTT
CDR3aa: CASSEGVGSPLHF

v_gene: TRBV5-4
j_gene: TRBJ1-1
d_gene: TRBD1
CDR3nt: TGTGCCAGCAGCGCCACAGGGGGGACGGCTACAAGGTGGACGGGTGAAGCTTTCTTT
CDR3aa: CASSATGGTATRWTGEAFF

v_gene: TRBV7-9
j_gene: TRBJ2-3
d_gene: .
CDR3nt: TGTGCCAGCAGCCCCCCTGGGACTCCTCGGGCAGATACGCAGTATTTT
CDR3aa: CASSPPGTPRADTQYF

v_gene: TRBV19
j_gene: TRBJ2-2
d_gene: .
CDR3nt: TGTGCCAGTAGTACATCACAGGGTTCGAACACCGGGGAGCTGTTTTTT
CDR3aa: CASSTSQGSNTGELFF

v_gene: TRBV9
j_gene: TRBJ1-5
d_gene: .
CDR3nt: TGTGCCAGCAGCGGAGAGGGCAGGGGTAATCAGCCCCAGCATTTT
CDR3aa: CASSGEGRGNQPQHF

v_gene: TRBV14
j_gene: TRBJ2-7
d_gene: .
CDR3nt: TGTGCCAGCAGCCAAGTCAGCTCCTACGAGCAGTACTTC
CDR3aa: CASSQVSSYEQYF

v_gene: TRBV7-2
j_gene: TRBJ2-2
d_gene: .
CDR3nt: TGTGCCAGCAGCTTAAGTAGCGGGAACACCGGGGAGCTGTTTTTT
CDR3aa: CASSLSSGNTGELFF

v_gene: TRBV4-3
j_gene: TRBJ1-1
d_gene: .
CDR3nt: TGCGCCAGCAGCCAATTAGAGGGGAACACTGAAGCTTTCTTT
CDR3aa: CASSQLEGNTEAFF

v_gene: TRBV5-1
j_gene: TRBJ2-2
d_gene: TRBD1
CDR3nt: TGCGCCAGCAGCTGGGACAGCAACACCGGGGAGCTGTTTTTT
CDR3aa: CASSWDSNTGELFF

v_gene: TRBV5-4
j_gene: TRBJ1-1
d_gene: .
CDR3nt: TGTGCCAGCAGCCTGCGCAACACTGAAGCTTTCTTT
CDR3aa: CASSLRNTEAFF

v_gene: TRBV6-6
j_gene: TRBJ2-7
d_gene: TRBD1
CDR3nt: TGTGCCAGCAGAAGGGCAGGGGGCCCTGGCGAGCAGTACTTC
CDR3aa: CASRRAGGPGEQYF

v_gene: TRBV4-1
j_gene: TRBJ2-2
d_gene: .
CDR3nt: TGCGCCAGCAGCCTACTCGACAGCCCAAATCCCGGGGAGCTGTTTTTT
CDR3aa: CASSLLDSPNPGELFF

v_gene: TRBV5-1
j_gene: TRBJ2-7
d_gene: .
CDR3nt: TGCGCCAGCAGCCTGCGGACAGACTCCTACGAGCAGTACTTC
CDR3aa: CASSLRTDSYEQYF

v_gene: TRBV11-3
j_gene: TRBJ1-1
d_gene: TRBD1
CDR3nt: TGTGCCAGCAGCTCCACAGGGGAATTTACTGAAGCTTTCTTT
CDR3aa: CASSSTGEFTEAFF

v_gene: TRBV5-1
j_gene: TRBJ1-2
d_gene: TRBD1
CDR3nt: TGCGCCAGCAGCTTAGGACAGGGTACCGGCTACACCTTC
CDR3aa: CASSLGQGTGYTF

v_gene: TRBV5-1
j_gene: TRBJ2-2
d_gene: TRBD2
CDR3nt: TGCGCCAGCAGCTTGTTGGCGGGAGGAAGGACCGGGGAGCTGTTTTTT
CDR3aa: CASSLLAGGRTGELFF

v_gene: TRBV29-1
j_gene: TRBJ2-7
d_gene: .
CDR3nt: TGCAGCGTTGGGGGGGACGGATCTTCCTACGAGCAGTACTTC
CDR3aa: CSVGGDGSSYEQYF

v_gene: TRBV2
j_gene: TRBJ2-3
d_gene: .
CDR3nt: TGTGCCAGCAGTGAGCAGGGGCTAAGCACAGATACGCAGTATTTT
CDR3aa: CASSEQGLSTDTQYF

v_gene: TRBV7-2
j_gene: TRBJ2-1
d_gene: .
CDR3nt: TGTGCCAGCAGCCCTTTAGCCGGGGCCTACAATGAGCAGTTCTTC
CDR3aa: CASSPLAGAYNEQFF

v_gene: TRBV7-9
j_gene: TRBJ1-2
d_gene: .
CDR3nt: TGTGCCAGCAGCTTAGCGGGGGGTCCCTATGGCTACACCTTC
CDR3aa: CASSLAGGPYGYTF

v_gene: TRBV11-1
j_gene: TRBJ1-4
d_gene: TRBD1
CDR3nt: TGTGCCAGCAGCGGGGACAGCAGGGAAAAACTGTTTTTT
CDR3aa: CASSGDSREKLFF

v_gene: TRBV6-6
j_gene: TRBJ2-5
d_gene: .
CDR3nt: TGTGCCAGCAGTCACCGGGACTTCCAAGAGACCCAGTACTTC
CDR3aa: CASSHRDFQETQYF

v_gene: TRBV5-4
j_gene: TRBJ2-7
d_gene: .
CDR3nt: TGTGCCAGCAGCCTTGGACAGATCTCCTACGAGCAGTACTTC
CDR3aa: CASSLGQISYEQYF

v_gene: TRBV29-1
j_gene: TRBJ2-2
d_gene: .
CDR3nt: TGCAGCGTGAGGCACCCGCGTAGGGGCGGCGGGGAGCTGTTTTTT
CDR3aa: CSVRHPRRGGGELFF

v_gene: TRBV9
j_gene: TRBJ2-6
d_gene: .
CDR3nt: TGTGCCAGCAGCGGCGGGACCCCGGCCAACGTCCTGACTTTC
CDR3aa: CASSGGTPANVLTF

v_gene: TRBV10-1
j_gene: TRBJ2-3
d_gene: TRBD2
CDR3nt: TGCGCCAGCAGTGAAGGGGGACTAGCGGGATTGAAAGATACGCAGTATTTT
CDR3aa: CASSEGGLAGLKDTQYF

v_gene: TRBV9
j_gene: TRBJ2-1
d_gene: TRBD2
CDR3nt: TGTGCCAGCAGCGTAGCGAGCGGGGGCTACAATGAGCAGTTCTTC
CDR3aa: CASSVASGGYNEQFF

v_gene: TRBV4-1
j_gene: TRBJ2-5
d_gene: TRBD2
CDR3nt: TGCGCCAGCAGCCAAGACGGGACTAGCGGGGGAACCCAGTACTTC
CDR3aa: CASSQDGTSGGTQYF

v_gene: TRBV14
j_gene: TRBJ2-7
d_gene: TRBD1
CDR3nt: TGTGCCAGCAGCCAAGTGGTTACGGGGCACAGGGGCTACGAGCAGTACTTC
CDR3aa: CASSQVVTGHRGYEQYF

v_gene: TRBV18
j_gene: TRBJ1-6
d_gene: TRBD1
CDR3nt: TGTGCCAGCTCATTTGGACAGGGTGAAGGTTCACCCCTCCACTTT
CDR3aa: CASSFGQGEGSPLHF

v_gene: TRBV6-4
j_gene: TRBJ2-1
d_gene: TRBD1
CDR3nt: TGTGCCAGCAGTGACTCGTCGGGGACAGGGAGCAATGAGCAGTTCTTC
CDR3aa: CASSDSSGTGSNEQFF

v_gene: TRBV5-1
j_gene: TRBJ2-1
d_gene: TRBD2
CDR3nt: TGCGCCAGCAGCTTGTTCCTAGCGGGAGAGGGTAATGAGCAGTTCTTC
CDR3aa: CASSLFLAGEGNEQFF

v_gene: TRBV9
j_gene: TRBJ1-4
d_gene: TRBD1
CDR3nt: TGTGCCAGCAGCAAAGCGACAGGGGGCGGTGAAAAACTGTTTTTT
CDR3aa: CASSKATGGGEKLFF

v_gene: TRBV7-9
j_gene: TRBJ1-2
d_gene: .
CDR3nt: TGTGCCAGCAGCTTAGGGGGACTGACAGATGGCTACACCTTC
CDR3aa: CASSLGGLTDGYTF

v_gene: TRBV5-5
j_gene: TRBJ2-2
d_gene: TRBD2
CDR3nt: TGTGCCAGCAGCGCTCGACCGGGACTAGCGGGACAAAACACCGGGGAGCTGTTTTTT
CDR3aa: CASSARPGLAGQNTGELFF

v_gene: TRBV2
j_gene: TRBJ2-3
d_gene: .
CDR3nt: TGTGCCAGCATAGCCGACACAGATACGCAGTATTTT
CDR3aa: CASIADTDTQYF

v_gene: TRBV5-1
j_gene: TRBJ2-1
d_gene: TRBD2
CDR3nt: TGCGCCAGCACCCCGGGCGGGGGGGGGAATGAGCAGTTCTTC
CDR3aa: CASTPGGGGNEQFF

v_gene: TRBV5-4
j_gene: TRBJ2-1
d_gene: .
CDR3nt: TGTGCCAGCAGTAGTAAGGGAGACAGGTTTAATGAGCAGTTCTTC
CDR3aa: CASSSKGDRFNEQFF

v_gene: TRBV5-1
j_gene: TRBJ2-5
d_gene: TRBD1
CDR3nt: TGCGCCAGCAGCTTGGCCACCAGGGGGGAGACCCAGTACTTC
CDR3aa: CASSLATRGETQYF

v_gene: TRBV5-1
j_gene: TRBJ1-2
d_gene: .
CDR3nt: TGCGCCAGCAGCTTGCGACAGACCAGCTATGGCTACACCTTC
CDR3aa: CASSLRQTSYGYTF

v_gene: TRBV29-1
j_gene: TRBJ2-1
d_gene: .
CDR3nt: TGCAGCGTTGAAGGTAGCGACGGACTAAGGGCCAGAAGCTCCTACAATGAGCAGTTCTTC
CDR3aa: CSVEGSDGLRARSSYNEQFF

v_gene: TRBV15
j_gene: TRBJ2-2
d_gene: TRBD2
CDR3nt: TGTGCCACCAGCAGAGAATCCCCCTTTAGCGGGAGGGCCTCGGGCGGGGAGCTGTTTTTT
CDR3aa: CATSRESPFSGRASGGELFF

v_gene: TRBV6-6
j_gene: TRBJ1-2
d_gene: TRBD1
CDR3nt: TGTGCCAGCACCACGGGCCACAGGGGGCCGCCTGGCTACACCTTC
CDR3aa: CASTTGHRGPPGYTF

v_gene: TRBV11-2
j_gene: TRBJ2-6
d_gene: TRBD1
CDR3nt: TGTGCCAGCAGCCGTCGACAGGGATTAGCTGGGGCCAACGTCCTGACTTTC
CDR3aa: CASSRRQGLAGANVLTF

v_gene: TRBV13
j_gene: TRBJ2-1
d_gene: TRBD2
CDR3nt: TGTGCCAGCAGCCAAGGACTAGCGGGAGGGTATGAGCAGTTCTTC
CDR3aa: CASSQGLAGGYEQFF

v_gene: TRBV19
j_gene: TRBJ2-3
d_gene: TRBD2
CDR3nt: TGTGCCAGTAGTATAGAGGGCGGGGGGGCGTATACGCAGTATTTT
CDR3aa: CASSIEGGGAYTQYF

v_gene: TRBV4-2
j_gene: TRBJ2-7
d_gene: TRBD1
CDR3nt: TGTGCCAGCAGCCAAGAGAGTAGTCAGGGGGCGGTTGTGCAGTACTTC
CDR3aa: CASSQESSQGAVVQYF

v_gene: TRBV7-9
j_gene: TRBJ2-3
d_gene: TRBD2
CDR3nt: TGTGCCAGCGGCTCTAGCGGGGGACGGGATACGCAGTATTTT
CDR3aa: CASGSSGGRDTQYF

v_gene: TRBV4-1
j_gene: TRBJ2-1
d_gene: TRBD2
CDR3nt: TGCGCCAGCAGCCAAGATATTAGCGGGAGGGGCAACGGGCAGTTCTTC
CDR3aa: CASSQDISGRGNGQFF

v_gene: TRBV5-1
j_gene: TRBJ2-5
d_gene: .
CDR3nt: TGCGCCAGCAGCTTGACGGGAACAAAAGGGACCCAGTACTTC
CDR3aa: CASSLTGTKGTQYF

v_gene: TRBV19
j_gene: TRBJ1-1
d_gene: .
CDR3nt: TGTGCCAGTAGTATCGGGGGAAACACTGAAGCTTTCTTT
CDR3aa: CASSIGGNTEAFF

v_gene: TRBV4-1
j_gene: TRBJ2-3
d_gene: .
CDR3nt: TGCGCCAGCAGCCCACATACAGATACGCAGTATTTT
CDR3aa: CASSPHTDTQYF